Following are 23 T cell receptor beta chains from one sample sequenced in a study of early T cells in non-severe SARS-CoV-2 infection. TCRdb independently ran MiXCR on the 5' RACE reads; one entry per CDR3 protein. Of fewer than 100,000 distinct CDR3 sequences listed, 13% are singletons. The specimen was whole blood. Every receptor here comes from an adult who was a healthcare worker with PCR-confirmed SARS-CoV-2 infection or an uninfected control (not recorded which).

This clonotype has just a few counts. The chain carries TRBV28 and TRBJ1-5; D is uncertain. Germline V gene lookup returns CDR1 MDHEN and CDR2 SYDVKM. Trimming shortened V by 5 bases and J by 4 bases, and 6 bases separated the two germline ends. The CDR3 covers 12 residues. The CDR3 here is CASSDLNQPQHF. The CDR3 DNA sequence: TGTGCCAGCAGTGACTTAAATCAGCCCCAGCATTTT.

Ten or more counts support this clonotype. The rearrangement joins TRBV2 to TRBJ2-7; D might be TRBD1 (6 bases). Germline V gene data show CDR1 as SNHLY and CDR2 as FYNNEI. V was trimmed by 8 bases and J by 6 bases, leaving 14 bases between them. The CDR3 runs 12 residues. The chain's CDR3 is CASSGTKVEQYF. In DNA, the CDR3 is TGTGCCAGCTCCGGGACAAAGGTCGAGCAGTACTTC.

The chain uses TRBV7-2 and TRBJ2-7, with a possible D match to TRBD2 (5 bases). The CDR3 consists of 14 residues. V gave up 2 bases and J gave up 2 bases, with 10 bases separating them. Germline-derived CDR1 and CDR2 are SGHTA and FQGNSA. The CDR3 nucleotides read TGTGCCAGCAGCTTAAGGGAGTCACCCTACGAGCAGTACTTC. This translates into CASSLRESPYEQYF.

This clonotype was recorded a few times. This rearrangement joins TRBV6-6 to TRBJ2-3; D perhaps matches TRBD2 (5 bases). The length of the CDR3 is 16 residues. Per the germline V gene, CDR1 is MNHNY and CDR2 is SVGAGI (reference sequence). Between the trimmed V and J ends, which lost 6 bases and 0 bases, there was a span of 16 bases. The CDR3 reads CASRDGVGRSTDTQYF. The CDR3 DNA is TGTGCCAGCAGAGACGGGGTGGGCCGGAGCACAGATACGCAGTATTTT.

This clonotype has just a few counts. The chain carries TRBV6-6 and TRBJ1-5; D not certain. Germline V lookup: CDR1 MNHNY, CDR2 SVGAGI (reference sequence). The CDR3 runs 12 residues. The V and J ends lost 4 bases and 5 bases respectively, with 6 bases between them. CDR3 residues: CASSSGYQPQHF. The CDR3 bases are TGTGCCAGCAGTTCCGGATATCAGCCCCAGCATTTT.

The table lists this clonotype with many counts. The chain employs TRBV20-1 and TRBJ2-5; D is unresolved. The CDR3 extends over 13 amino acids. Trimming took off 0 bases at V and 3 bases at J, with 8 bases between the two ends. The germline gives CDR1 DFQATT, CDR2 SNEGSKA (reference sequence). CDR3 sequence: CSARDPLKETQYF. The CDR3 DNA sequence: TGCAGTGCTAGAGATCCCTTAAAAGAGACCCAGTACTTC.

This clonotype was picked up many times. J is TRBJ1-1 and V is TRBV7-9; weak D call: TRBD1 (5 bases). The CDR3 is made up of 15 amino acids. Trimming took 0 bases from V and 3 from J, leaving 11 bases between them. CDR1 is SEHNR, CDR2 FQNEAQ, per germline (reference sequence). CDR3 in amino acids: CASSLAQGADTEAFF. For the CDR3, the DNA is TGTGCCAGCAGCTTAGCGCAGGGAGCGGACACTGAAGCTTTCTTT.

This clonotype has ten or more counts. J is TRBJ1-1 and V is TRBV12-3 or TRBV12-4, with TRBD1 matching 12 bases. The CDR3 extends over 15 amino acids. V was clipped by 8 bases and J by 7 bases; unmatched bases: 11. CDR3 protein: CASRPGQGASGEAFF. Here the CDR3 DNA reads TGTGCCAGCCGACCGGGACAGGGGGCTTCTGGTGAAGCTTTCTTT.

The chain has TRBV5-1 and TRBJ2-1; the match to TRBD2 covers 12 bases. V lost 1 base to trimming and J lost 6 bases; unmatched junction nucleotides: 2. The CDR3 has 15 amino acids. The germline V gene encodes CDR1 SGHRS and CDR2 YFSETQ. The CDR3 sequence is CASSLTSGGSNEQFF. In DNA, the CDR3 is TGCGCCAGCAGCTTGACTAGCGGGGGGTCCAATGAGCAGTTCTTC.

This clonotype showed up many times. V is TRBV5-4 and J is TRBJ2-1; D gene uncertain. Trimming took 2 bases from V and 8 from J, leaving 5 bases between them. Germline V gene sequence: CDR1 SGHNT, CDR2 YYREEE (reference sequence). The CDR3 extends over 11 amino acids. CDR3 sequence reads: CASSFGYEQFF. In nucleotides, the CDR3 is TGTGCCAGCAGCTTCGGATATGAGCAGTTCTTC.

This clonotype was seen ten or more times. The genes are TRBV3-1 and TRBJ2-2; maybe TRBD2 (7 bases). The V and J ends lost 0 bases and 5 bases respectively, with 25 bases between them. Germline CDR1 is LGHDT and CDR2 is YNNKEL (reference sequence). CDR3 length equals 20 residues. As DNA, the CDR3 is TGTGCCAGCAGCCAAGATAAGGGATTCGCGGGGGCCCTAGGGACCGGGGAGCTGTTTTTT. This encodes CASSQDKGFAGALGTGELFF.

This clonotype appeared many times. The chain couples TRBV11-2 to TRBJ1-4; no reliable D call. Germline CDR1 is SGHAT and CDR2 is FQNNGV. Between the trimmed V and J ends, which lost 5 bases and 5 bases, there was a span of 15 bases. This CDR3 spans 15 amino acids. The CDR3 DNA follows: TGTGCCAGCAGCCGTCAAGGAGCACTCAATGAAAAACTGTTTTTT. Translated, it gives CASSRQGALNEKLFF.

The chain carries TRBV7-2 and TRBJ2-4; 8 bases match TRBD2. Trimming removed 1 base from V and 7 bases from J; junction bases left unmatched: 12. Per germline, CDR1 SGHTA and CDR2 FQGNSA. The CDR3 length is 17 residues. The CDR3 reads CASSLGVSGVSGNIQYF. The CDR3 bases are TGTGCCAGCAGCTTAGGGGTTAGCGGGGTTTCGGGGAACATTCAGTACTTC.

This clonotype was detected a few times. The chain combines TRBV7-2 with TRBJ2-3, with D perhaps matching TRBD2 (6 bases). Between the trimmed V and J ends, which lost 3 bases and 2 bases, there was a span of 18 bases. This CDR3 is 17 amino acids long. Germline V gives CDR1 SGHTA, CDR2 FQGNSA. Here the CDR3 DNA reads TGTGCCAGCAGCTTCCCCCCCGGCGGGGAGTACACAGATACGCAGTATTTT. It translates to CASSFPPGGEYTDTQYF.

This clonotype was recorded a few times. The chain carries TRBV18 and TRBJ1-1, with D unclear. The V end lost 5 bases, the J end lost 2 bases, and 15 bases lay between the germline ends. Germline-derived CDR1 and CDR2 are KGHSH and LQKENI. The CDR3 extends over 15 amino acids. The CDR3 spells CASSSVPGRNTEAFF. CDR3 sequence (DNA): TGTGCCAGCTCATCTGTCCCGGGGAGAAACACTGAAGCTTTCTTT.

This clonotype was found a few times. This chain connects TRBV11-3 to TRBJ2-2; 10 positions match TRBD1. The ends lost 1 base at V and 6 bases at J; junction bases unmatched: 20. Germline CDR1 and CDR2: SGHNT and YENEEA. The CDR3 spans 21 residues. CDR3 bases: TGTGCCAGCAGCTTAGGCGTGACTCTTCCGGGACAGGGGTCCTCTGCCGGGGAGCTGTTTTTT. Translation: CASSLGVTLPGQGSSAGELFF.

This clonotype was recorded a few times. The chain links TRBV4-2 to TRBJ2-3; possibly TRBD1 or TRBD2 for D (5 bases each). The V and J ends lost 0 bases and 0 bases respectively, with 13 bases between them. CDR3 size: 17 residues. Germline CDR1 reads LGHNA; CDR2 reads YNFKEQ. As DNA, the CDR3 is TGTGCCAGCAGCCAAGAACTGGGACGCAGTAGCACAGATACGCAGTATTTT. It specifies CASSQELGRSSTDTQYF.

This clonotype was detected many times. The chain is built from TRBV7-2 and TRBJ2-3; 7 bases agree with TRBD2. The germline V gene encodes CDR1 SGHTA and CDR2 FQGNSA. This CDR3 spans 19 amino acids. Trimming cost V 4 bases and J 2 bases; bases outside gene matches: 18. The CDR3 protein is CASSSQRFTTAGTTDTQYF. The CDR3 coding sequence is TGTGCCAGCAGCTCCCAACGATTCACCACAGCGGGAACCACAGATACGCAGTATTTT. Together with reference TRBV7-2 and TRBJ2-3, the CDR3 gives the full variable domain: GAGVSQSPSNKVTEKGKDVELRCDPISGHTALYWYRQSLGQGLEFLIYFQGNSAPDKSGLPSDRFSAERTGGSVSTLTIQRTQQEDSAVYLCASSSQRFTTAGTTDTQYFGPGTRLTVL.

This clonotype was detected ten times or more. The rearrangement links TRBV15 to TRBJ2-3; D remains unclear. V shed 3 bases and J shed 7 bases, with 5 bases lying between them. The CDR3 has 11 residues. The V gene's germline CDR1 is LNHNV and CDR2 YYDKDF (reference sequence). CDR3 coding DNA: TGTGCCACCAGCAGGAGGAATACGCAGTATTTT. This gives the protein CATSRRNTQYF.

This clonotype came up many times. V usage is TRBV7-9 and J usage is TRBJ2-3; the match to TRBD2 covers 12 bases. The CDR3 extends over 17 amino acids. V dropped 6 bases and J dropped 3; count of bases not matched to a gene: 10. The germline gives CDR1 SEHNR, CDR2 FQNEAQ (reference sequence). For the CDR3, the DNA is TGTGCCAGCAGTCTGGCCCCCGGACTAGCGGGGACAGATACGCAGTATTTT. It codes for CASSLAPGLAGTDTQYF. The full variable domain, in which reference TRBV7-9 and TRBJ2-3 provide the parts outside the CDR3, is DTGVSQNPRHKITKRGQNVTFRCDPISEHNRLYWYRQTLGQGPEFLTYFQNEAQLEKSRLLSDRFSAERPKGSFSTLEIQRTEQGDSAMYLCASSLAPGLAGTDTQYFGPGTRLTVL.

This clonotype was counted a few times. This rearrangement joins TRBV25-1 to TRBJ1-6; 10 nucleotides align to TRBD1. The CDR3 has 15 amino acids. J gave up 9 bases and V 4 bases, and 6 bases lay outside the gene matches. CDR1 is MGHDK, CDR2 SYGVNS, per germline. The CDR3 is CASSADRGRVSPLHF. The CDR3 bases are TGTGCCAGCAGTGCCGACAGGGGGCGCGTTTCACCCCTCCACTTT.

CDR3 loop: CSVGGGQGLSYEQYF. The CDR3 DNA is TGCAGCGTTGGAGGGGGACAGGGCCTTTCCTACGAGCAGTACTTC. The chain links TRBV29-1 to TRBJ2-7; TRBD1 matches 9 bases. The trim removed 4 bases at V and 1 base at J, leaving 8 bases unmatched. The V gene's germline CDR1 is SQVTM and CDR2 ANQGSEA. The CDR3 length is 15 residues.

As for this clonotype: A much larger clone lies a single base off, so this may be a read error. The CDR3 DNA is TGTGCCAGCACTTCGGAGGGGCCCGCTTCCGAGCAGTACTTC. Translating gives CASTSEGPASEQYF. The chain combines TRBV2 with TRBJ2-7, with D possibly matching TRBD2 (6 bases). CDR1 SNHLY and CDR2 FYNNEI come from the germline V gene. Trimming shortened V by 7 bases and J by 6 bases, and 19 bases separated the two germline ends. The CDR3 length is 14 residues.